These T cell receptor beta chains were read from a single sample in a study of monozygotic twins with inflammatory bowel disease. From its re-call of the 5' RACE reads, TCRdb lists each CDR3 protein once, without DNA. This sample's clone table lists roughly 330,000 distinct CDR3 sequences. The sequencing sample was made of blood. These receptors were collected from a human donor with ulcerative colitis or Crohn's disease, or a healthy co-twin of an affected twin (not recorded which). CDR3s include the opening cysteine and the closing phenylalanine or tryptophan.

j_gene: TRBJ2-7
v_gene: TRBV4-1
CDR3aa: CASSQAAGRSYEQYF

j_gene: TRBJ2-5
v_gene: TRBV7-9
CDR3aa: CASSVLAGGPEETQYF

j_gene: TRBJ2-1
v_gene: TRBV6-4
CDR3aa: CASSDSDNNEQFF

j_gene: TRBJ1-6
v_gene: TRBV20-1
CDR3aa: CSARTGRYNSPLHF

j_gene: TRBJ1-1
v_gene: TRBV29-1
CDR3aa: CSYAYSKNTEAFF

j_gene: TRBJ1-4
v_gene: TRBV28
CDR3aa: CASSLRTRGMEKLFF

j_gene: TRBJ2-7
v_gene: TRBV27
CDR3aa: CASGSPLEQYF

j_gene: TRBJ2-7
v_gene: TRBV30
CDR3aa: CAFPPGTSGTYEQYF

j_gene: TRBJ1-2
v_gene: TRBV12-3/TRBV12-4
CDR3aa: CASSIRAPYGYTF

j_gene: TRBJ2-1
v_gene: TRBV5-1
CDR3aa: CASSLDARPGQRYNEQFF

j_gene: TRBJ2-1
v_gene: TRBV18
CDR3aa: CASSPAQGARSEQFF

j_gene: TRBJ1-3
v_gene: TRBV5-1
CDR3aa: CASSLVSGIGDTIYF

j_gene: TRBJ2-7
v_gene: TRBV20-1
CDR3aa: CSASALSLAGRVEEQYF

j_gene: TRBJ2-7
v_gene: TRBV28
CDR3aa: CASTPEHKVAGTFPYEQYF

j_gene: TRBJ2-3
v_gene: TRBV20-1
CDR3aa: CSANPTGGSADTQYF

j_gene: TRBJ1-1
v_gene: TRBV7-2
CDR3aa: CASSFPGSMNTEAFF

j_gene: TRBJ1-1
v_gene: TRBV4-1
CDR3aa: CASSQDWKGGTEAFF

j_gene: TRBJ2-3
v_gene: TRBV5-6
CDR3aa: CASSLGEVQGADTQYF

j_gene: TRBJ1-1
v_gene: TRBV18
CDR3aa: CASSRGTFDAFF

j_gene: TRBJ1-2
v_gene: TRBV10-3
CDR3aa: CAIHRDTGYGYTF

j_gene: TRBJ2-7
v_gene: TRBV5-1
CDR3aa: CASSNLAGAYEQYF

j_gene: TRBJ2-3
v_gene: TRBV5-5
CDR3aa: CASSLERRQATDMQYF

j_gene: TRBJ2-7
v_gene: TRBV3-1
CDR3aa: CASSQRSVRRGYEQYF

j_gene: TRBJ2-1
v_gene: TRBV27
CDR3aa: CASMLFGGIYNEQFF

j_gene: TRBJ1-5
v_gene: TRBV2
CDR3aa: CASRRTGNQPQHF

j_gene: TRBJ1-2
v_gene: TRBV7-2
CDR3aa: CASSLAGGDDGYTF

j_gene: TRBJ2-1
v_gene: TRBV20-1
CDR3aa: CSADRLAGDEQFF

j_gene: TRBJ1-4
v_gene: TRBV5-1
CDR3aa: CASSSRGPNEKLFF

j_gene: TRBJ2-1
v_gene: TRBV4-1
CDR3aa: CASSHKTGIYNEQFF

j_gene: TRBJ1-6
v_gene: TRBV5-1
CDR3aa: CASSLSGTLTSYNSPLHF

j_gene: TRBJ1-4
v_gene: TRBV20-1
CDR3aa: CSARVPGPMNEKLFF

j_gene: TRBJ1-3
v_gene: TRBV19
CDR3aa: CASSIRSSGNTIYF

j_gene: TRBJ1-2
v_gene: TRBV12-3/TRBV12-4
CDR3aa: CASSPGQGLRGYTF

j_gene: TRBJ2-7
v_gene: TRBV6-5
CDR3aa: CASSYRAGDTYEQYF

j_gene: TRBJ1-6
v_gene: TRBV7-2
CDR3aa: CASSSGTPAPLHF

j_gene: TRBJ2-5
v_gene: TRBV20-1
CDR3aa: CSARAIGLGILGGQTQYF

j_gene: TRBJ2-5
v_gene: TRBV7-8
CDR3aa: CASSLDHTGVETQYF

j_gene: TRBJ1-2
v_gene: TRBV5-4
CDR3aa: CASSFTGTGVRYGYTF

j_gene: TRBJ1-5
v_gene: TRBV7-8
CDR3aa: CASSSGRLNQPQHF

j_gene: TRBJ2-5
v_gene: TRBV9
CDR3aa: CASTTFDGWGTQYF

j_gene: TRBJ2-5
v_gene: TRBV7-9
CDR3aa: CASSLLLHYQETQYF

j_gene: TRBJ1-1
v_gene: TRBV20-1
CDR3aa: CSAEGGEKAFF

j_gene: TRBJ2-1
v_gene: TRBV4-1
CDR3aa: CASSQDPAGSSYNEQFF

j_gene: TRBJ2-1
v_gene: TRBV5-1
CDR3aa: CASSLALAGGLSYNEQFF

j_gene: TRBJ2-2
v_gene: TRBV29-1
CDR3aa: CSVEDGGQGWNTGELFF

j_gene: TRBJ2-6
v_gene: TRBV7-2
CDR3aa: CASSFVRSGANVLTF

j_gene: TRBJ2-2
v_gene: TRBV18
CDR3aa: CASSPQGANTGELFF

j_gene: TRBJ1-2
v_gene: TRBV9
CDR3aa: CASSAGTGWDYGYTF

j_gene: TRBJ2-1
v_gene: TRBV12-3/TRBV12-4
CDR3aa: CASSFTRESEQFF

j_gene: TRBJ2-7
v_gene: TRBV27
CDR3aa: CASSLTGGEQYF

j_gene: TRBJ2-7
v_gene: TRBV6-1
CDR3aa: CASTVTGGGDEQYF

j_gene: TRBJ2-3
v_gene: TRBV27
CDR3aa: CASSTAGTSGRRTQYF

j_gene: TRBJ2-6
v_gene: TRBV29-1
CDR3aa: CSVGPTSGANVLTF

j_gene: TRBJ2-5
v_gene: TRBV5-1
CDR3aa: CASSLIGVGETQYF

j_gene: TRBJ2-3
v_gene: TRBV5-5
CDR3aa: CASSFRQGESTDTQYF

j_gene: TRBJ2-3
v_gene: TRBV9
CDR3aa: CASSVGTRQVTDTQYF

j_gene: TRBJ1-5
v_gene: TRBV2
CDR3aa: CASSEQGGSNQPQHF